The text below deals with one T cell receptor beta chain. It has no known antigen specificity. Base qualities are not recorded, but no much larger clone differs from it by a single base. The 35 to 40 donors, aged about 6 to 100 years, were systemically healthy Caucasian individuals from Russia. Approximately 10 milliliters of peripheral blood were collected from each donor into EDTA-treated Vacutainer tubes. Ficoll-Paque density-gradient centrifugation was used to isolate PBMCs, with at least 6.5 million obtained per sample. Total RNA was extracted from PBMCs with Trizol reagent, with at least 5 micrograms obtained per sample. For every donor, flow cytometry on a PBMC aliquot measured the percentage of naive CD45RAhigh/CD27high T cells. The library was prepared using 5' RACE. TCRdb records Illumina HiSeq 2500 as the sequencer. The second PCR ran for roughly 6 to 11 cycles and used a J-beta primer mix along with a sample-barcoded 5' primer. A template-switch 5' adaptor carrying 12 random nucleotides introduced a unique molecular identifier onto each TCR beta cDNA molecule. Each sample yielded at least 2.5 million CDR3-containing paired-end reads. First-strand cDNA synthesis was performed from all RNA using the Mint cDNA synthesis kit, with priming by a TRBC-specific oligonucleotide. All cDNA was treated with uracil-DNA glycosylase and then went through a first 18-cycle PCR with the universal primers M1SS and BC2_uni_R. The authors' pipeline ran thus. Normalization of each sample was performed by random selection of 1 million high-quality reads, each carrying a distinct molecular identifier. Reads with shared molecular identifiers were discarded instead of being binned into consensus sequences. MiTCR, run with a Q25 quality threshold and the strictest error-elimination algorithm, handled CDR3 identification, clonotype clustering and error correction. Lower-bound total TCR beta diversity was estimated with a nonparametric unseen species model using Euler transformation. TCRdb ran its own pipeline on the public reads, namely fastp trimming at Q25 and MiXCR clone calling, and kept in-frame beta chains. Each record represents a unique CDR3 protein, reported with the most common genes and DNA among its rows. TCRdb's processing, not the authors' own work, is the source of the V and J calls. The sample contains about 640,000 distinct CDR3 sequences, around 54% of them found a single time. In total, the top ten clones hold around 37% of the sample.

These data originate in a study of blood T cells in healthy people across ages (dated by TCRdb to between 2015 and 2017). Background for the entire study: Template switching captured roughly one uniquely barcoded TCR beta cDNA molecule per two T cells in model experiments. Using deep sequencing normalized with unique cDNA molecular identifiers, the study measured how TCR beta repertoire diversity changes with age. Four age groups were formed from the donors: young (average about 15 years), middle-aged (approximately 42), aged (more than 55) and long-lived (less than 85). To avoid experimental bias, donors of different ages were spread randomly across the sequencing lanes. For two donors (one aged 18 to 29 and one aged 80 or older), the study analyzed two additional independent replicas of 1 million unique cDNA reads from the same blood draw.

The germline V gene supplies CDR1 LGHNA and CDR2 YNFKEQ. Germline trimming amounts to 0 bases on V and 4 bases on J, with 15 as the count of junction bases outside the gene matches. CDR3 length: 20 amino acids, cysteine to phenylalanine. CDR3 DNA only is kept here, 60 bases in frame from base 1. The paper's findings and limits, for the study overall: Because donor CMV infection status was unknown, age-related changes in expanded clonotypes were potentially confounded. Since profiling was done on bulk unsorted PBMCs, naive and antigen-experienced compartments could not be conclusively compared. The long-lived group showed more naive CD4+ T cells, fewer expanded clones and increased TCR diversity than the aged group, suggesting age selection. Estimates of total diversity from one million sequenced T cells were regarded as lower bounds and underestimates. A strong correlation was found between observed TCR beta diversity and the percentage of naive T cells measured by flow cytometry. As age increased, observed TCR beta diversity per million T cells dropped in a roughly linear way, and a significant reduction was already evident by age about 40.

The specimen sequenced was blood. The receptor's source is a man aged 55 to 70 in good health. The rearranged chain carries TRBV4-2 and TRBJ2-1, with 10 bases aligning to TRBD2. The CDR3 reads as follows: CASSQERGLRAGGGYNEQFF. The sequenced DNA: TGTGCCAGCAGCCAAGAAAGGGGGCTGCGAGCGGGGGGGGGTTACAATGAGCAGTTCTTC.